What follows describes a single T cell receptor beta chain. These data come from a study of CD8 T cells in Susac syndrome. Random hexamers were used to reverse transcribe the RNA input (roughly 0.5 to 1 ug). TCRdb recomputed calls from the immunoSEQ multiplex PCR reads with MiXCR, one row per CDR3 protein. Seen here are fewer than 350,000 distinct CDR3 sequences, approximately 89% observed once, and the top ten hold approximately 0.18%. The sequencing sample was made of CD8+ T cells from PBMCs. The clonotype originates from a human donor with multiple sclerosis.

CDR3 amino acids: CASSLMAGGNEQFF. The DNA of the CDR3 is TGTGCCAGCAGCTTAATGGCGGGAGGCAATGAGCAGTTCTTC. The genes are TRBV7-3 and TRBJ2-1; 8 bases are shared with TRBD2. V shed 1 base and J 6 bases; nucleotides not matched to a gene: 2. The CDR3 runs 14 residues. Germline-derived CDR1 and CDR2 are SGHTA and FQGTGA.